These 21 T cell receptor beta chains were sequenced from one sample in a study of shared clonotypes between healthy human individuals. This table comes from immunoSEQ multiplex PCR, and its TCRdb copy is limited to in-frame clones, with some not included. Of 2 million to 3 million clones detected, under 95% appear once; the ten largest clones hold roughly 0.39%. Material: naive CD4+ T cells from PBMCs. Subset meaning: CD45RA+ positively selected. The receptors stem from a man younger than 30 in good health. Some clones in this sample may be carry-over from other donors' samples.

The chain recombines TRBV5-1 with TRBJ2-7; 11 bases are shared with TRBD2. Germline trimming cut 1 base from V and 2 bases from J; bases unmatched to any gene: 5. Germline loops: CDR1 SGHRS, CDR2 YFSETQ. The CDR3 sequence is 16 residues long. DNA of the CDR3: TGCGCCAGCAGCTTGTGGAGTAGCGGGAGGGCCTACGAGCAGTACTTC. It specifies CASSLWSSGRAYEQYF. Variable domain in full (rest from reference TRBV5-1 and TRBJ2-7): KAGVTQTPRYLIKTRGQQVTLSCSPISGHRSVSWYQQTPGQGLQFLFEYFSETQRNKGNFPGRFSGRQFSNSRSEMNVSTLELGDSALYLCASSLWSSGRAYEQYFGPGTRLTVT.

The chain employs TRBV4-1 and TRBJ2-7, with a weak D call TRBD2 (6 bases). This CDR3 is 14 amino acids long. The V end lost 4 bases, the J end lost 0 bases, and 10 bases lay between the germline ends. Germline V gives CDR1 MGHRA, CDR2 YSYEKL. CDR3 nucleotide sequence: TGCGCCAGCAGCCGGGAGGCAGACTCCTACGAGCAGTACTTC. It encodes CASSREADSYEQYF.

V usage is TRBV5-4 and J usage is TRBJ1-1; the D is unclear. CDR1 and CDR2 from the germline V gene are SGHNT and YYREEE (reference sequence). The CDR3 is made up of 15 amino acids. V was pared by 2 bases and J by 3 bases, with 14 bases between. DNA of the CDR3: TGTGCCAGCAGCTTTTCCCCTGACGGCGACACTGAAGCTTTCTTT. Residues: CASSFSPDGDTEAFF.

This chain links TRBV7-9 with TRBJ2-7; TRBD1 matches 7 bases. The junction had 19 bases not matched to a gene; V was cut back by 5 bases and J by 0 bases. The CDR3 has 19 amino acids. Germline loops: CDR1 SEHNR, CDR2 FQNEAQ (reference sequence). The CDR3 nucleotides read TGTGCCAGCAGCAATAGAGGACAGGTATCCAGGCTATACTCCTACGAGCAGTACTTC. Its translation is CASSNRGQVSRLYSYEQYF.

The rearrangement uses TRBV5-1 and TRBJ1-2; 9 bases match TRBD1. The length of the CDR3 is 17 residues. Germline V lookup: CDR1 SGHRS, CDR2 YFSETQ. With V trimmed by 0 bases and J by 6 bases, 12 bases remained unmatched. The CDR3 loop is CASSLEGTGNVEDGYTF. DNA for the CDR3: TGCGCCAGCAGCTTGGAGGGGACAGGGAATGTAGAGGATGGCTACACCTTC.

The J gene is TRBJ2-6, the V gene TRBV11-2, with 14 bases fitting TRBD2. Per germline, CDR1 SGHAT and CDR2 FQNNGV. The CDR3 is 18 amino acids. Trimming removed 1 base from V and 2 bases from J; junction bases left unmatched: 1. CDR3 sequence reads: CASSLGLAGGPGANVLTF. The CDR3 bases are TGTGCCAGCAGCTTAGGACTAGCGGGAGGGCCTGGGGCCAACGTCCTGACTTTC.

The chain carries TRBV4-1 and TRBJ2-1, with D perhaps TRBD2 (5 bases). Trimming stripped 4 bases from V and 6 bases from J, with 13 bases between. Germline CDR1 MGHRA, CDR2 YSYEKL. The CDR3 has 14 amino acids. The CDR3, as DNA: TGCGCCAGCAGCCGGACGGGGTCCCCCAATGAGCAGTTCTTC. Protein product: CASSRTGSPNEQFF.

The chain is built from TRBV28 and TRBJ1-1; the D gene is possibly TRBD1 (5 bases). Trimming took off 8 bases at V and 4 bases at J, with 17 bases between the two ends. Germline V gene lookup returns CDR1 MDHEN and CDR2 SYDVKM. This CDR3 has 14 residues. The CDR3 loop reads CASRIRDRLTEAFF. The CDR3, as DNA: TGTGCCAGCCGAATCCGGGACCGGCTCACTGAAGCTTTCTTT.

The rearrangement uses TRBV19 and TRBJ1-1; 9 bases agree with TRBD1. Germline assignment: CDR1 LNHDA and CDR2 SQIVND (reference sequence). The ends lost 5 bases at V and 4 bases at J; junction bases unmatched: 8. The CDR3 covers 15 residues. In DNA form, the CDR3 reads TGTGCCAGTAGTTCTCGACAGGGGGGAGGCACTGAAGCTTTCTTT. Protein: CASSSRQGGGTEAFF.

The V call is TRBV2, the J call TRBJ2-7, with a tentative D call TRBD1 (5 bases). This CDR3 has 14 residues. Germline V gives CDR1 SNHLY, CDR2 FYNNEI. Trimming cost V 5 bases and J 7 bases, with 18 bases left between them. This CDR3 is CASSSIRALGEQYF. CDR3 nucleotides: TGTGCCAGCAGTTCCATCAGGGCCTTGGGAGAGCAGTACTTC.

A remark on this clone: The same CDR3 can be traced to other DNA sequences in this sample. The CDR3 sequence is CASSFGGDYGYTF. The CDR3 DNA follows: TGTGCCAGCAGTTTTGGGGGGGACTATGGCTACACCTTC. The V call is TRBV28, the J call TRBJ1-2; a weak D match, TRBD1 (5 bases). Germline values: CDR1 MDHEN, CDR2 SYDVKM. This CDR3 has 13 amino acids. V lost 3 bases, J lost 3 bases, and 8 bases lay in between.

Remarks on this clone: Other DNA variants within this sample encode the same CDR3. The gene calls are TRBV9 and TRBJ2-2; no definite D call. Looked up from germline, CDR1 is SGDLS and CDR2 is YYNGEE. This CDR3 has 14 residues. V was cut by 1 base and J by 0 bases, with 4 bases left in between. DNA for the CDR3: TGTGCCAGCAGCGTAACAACGAACACCGGGGAGCTGTTTTTT. As protein: CASSVTTNTGELFF.

In this sample, this clone turned up a few times. This same CDR3 is encoded by further DNA sequences in the sample. This CDR3 is CASSLGVSGNTIYF. The DNA of the CDR3 is TGTGCCAGCAGCTTGGGGGTCTCTGGAAACACCATATATTTT. The rearrangement joins TRBV7-9 to TRBJ1-3, with D possibly being TRBD1 (5 bases). Germline CDR1 and CDR2: SEHNR and FQNEAQ (reference sequence). The germline V and J ends were trimmed by 3 bases and 0 bases, with 6 bases remaining between them. The CDR3 is 14 residues long.

The rearrangement joins TRBV19 to TRBJ1-3, with D unresolved. The ends were cut back, 6 bases at V and 1 base at J, with 10 bases in the middle. The length of the CDR3 is 14 residues. Germline V gives CDR1 LNHDA, CDR2 SQIVND (reference sequence). The CDR3 protein is CASSRPPSGNTIYF. In nucleotides, the CDR3 is TGTGCCAGTAGCCGGCCACCATCTGGAAACACCATATATTTT.

This rearrangement joins TRBV29-1 to TRBJ1-1; D is ambiguous. The CDR3 spans 14 residues. Trimming removed 4 bases at V and 3 bases at J, with 15 bases between. Germline V CDR1 and CDR2: SQVTM, ANQGSEA. CDR3 residues: CSVARRLEDTEAFF. CDR3 DNA: TGCAGCGTTGCACGACGGCTGGAGGACACTGAAGCTTTCTTT.

The rearrangement links TRBV30 to TRBJ2-2, with D perhaps TRBD2 (6 bases). The CDR3 contains 16 residues. The germline V and J ends were trimmed by 2 bases and 3 bases, with 16 bases remaining between them. Germline-derived CDR1 and CDR2 are GTSNPN and SVGIG (reference sequence). This CDR3 reads CAWSHGGGGDTGELFF. Written as DNA, the CDR3 is TGTGCCTGGAGTCACGGGGGAGGCGGGGACACCGGGGAGCTGTTTTTT.

The chain combines TRBV18 with TRBJ2-2; 9 nucleotides agree with TRBD1. Germline V gene sequence: CDR1 KGHSH, CDR2 LQKENI. With 3 bases clipped from V and 6 bases from J, the junction kept 5 bases outside the gene matches. This CDR3 has 15 residues. This chain's CDR3 is CASSPTGGESGELFF. Written as DNA, the CDR3 is TGTGCCAGCTCACCGACAGGGGGAGAGTCCGGGGAGCTGTTTTTT.

This chain connects TRBV6-1 to TRBJ2-7; the D is unclear. CDR3 length equals 12 residues. The V gene lost 11 bases and the J gene lost 0 bases, with 11 bases spanning the gap. The V gene's germline CDR1 is MNHNS and CDR2 SASEGT. DNA for the CDR3: TGTGCCCGCACGTTAACCTCCTACGAGCAGTACTTC. Translating it yields CARTLTSYEQYF.

Remarks on this clone: This CDR3 is also generated by other DNA sequences in the sample. The rearrangement uses TRBV4-2 and TRBJ2-1, with D unclear. Germline CDR1 LGHNA, CDR2 YNFKEQ. The length of the CDR3 is 13 residues. The germline V and J ends were trimmed by 1 base and 4 bases, with 5 bases remaining between them. CDR3 amino acids: CASSQGPYNEQFF. CDR3 nucleotides: TGTGCCAGCAGCCAAGGCCCTTACAATGAGCAGTTCTTC.

The chain joins TRBV19 to TRBJ2-1; D is possibly TRBD2 (6 bases). Trimming stripped 3 bases from V and 8 bases from J, with 11 bases between. Per the germline V gene, CDR1 is LNHDA and CDR2 is SQIVND (reference sequence). This CDR3 has 13 residues. This CDR3 reads CASSMEGRHEQFF. CDR3 nucleotide sequence: TGTGCCAGTAGTATGGAGGGTCGGCATGAGCAGTTCTTC.

The chain has TRBV20-1 and TRBJ2-7; D unclear. Trimming stripped 6 bases from V and 7 bases from J, with 13 bases between. Per the germline V gene, CDR1 is DFQATT and CDR2 is SNEGSKA (reference sequence). There are 11 residues in the CDR3. This CDR3 is CSAQAGGEQYF. The CDR3 region has the DNA TGCAGTGCCCAAGCCGGTGGAGAGCAGTACTTC.